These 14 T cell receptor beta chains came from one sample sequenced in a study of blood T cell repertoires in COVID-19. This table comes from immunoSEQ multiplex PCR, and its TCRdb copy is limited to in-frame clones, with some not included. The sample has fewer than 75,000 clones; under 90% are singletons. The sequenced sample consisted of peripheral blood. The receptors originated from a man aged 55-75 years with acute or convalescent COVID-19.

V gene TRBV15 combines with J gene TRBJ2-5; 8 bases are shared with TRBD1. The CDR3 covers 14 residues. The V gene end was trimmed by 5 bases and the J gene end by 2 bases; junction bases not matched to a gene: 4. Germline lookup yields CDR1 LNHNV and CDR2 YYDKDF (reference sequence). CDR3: CATSRGQGQETQYF. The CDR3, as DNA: TGTGCCACCAGCCGCGGACAGGGACAAGAGACCCAGTACTTC.

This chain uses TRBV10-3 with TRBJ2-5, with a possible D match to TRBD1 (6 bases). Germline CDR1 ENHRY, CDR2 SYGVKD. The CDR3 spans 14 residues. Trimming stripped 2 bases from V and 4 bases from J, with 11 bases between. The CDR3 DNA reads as TGTGCCATCAGTGAGAACAGGGTAGGAGAGACCCAGTACTTC. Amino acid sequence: CAISENRVGETQYF.

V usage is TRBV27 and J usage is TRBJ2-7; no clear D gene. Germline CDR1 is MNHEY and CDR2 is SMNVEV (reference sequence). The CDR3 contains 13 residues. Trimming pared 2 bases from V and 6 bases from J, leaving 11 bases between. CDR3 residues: CASSLGPAIEQYF. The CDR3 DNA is TGTGCCAGCAGTTTAGGTCCAGCGATCGAGCAGTACTTC.

The CDR3 DNA sequence: TGTGCCAGCATGGGGACAGGGGCGAACACTGAAGCTTTCTTT. Protein product: CASMGTGANTEAFF. The chain joins TRBV6-5 to TRBJ1-1; 10 bases match TRBD1. The CDR3 totals 14 residues. Trimming at V came to 7 bases and at J to 1 base, leaving 3 bases not matched to a gene. CDR1 is MNHEY, CDR2 SVGAGI, per germline.

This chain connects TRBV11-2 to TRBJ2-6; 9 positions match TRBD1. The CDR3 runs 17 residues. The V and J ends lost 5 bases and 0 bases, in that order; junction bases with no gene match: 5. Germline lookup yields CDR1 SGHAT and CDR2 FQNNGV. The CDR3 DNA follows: TGTGCCAGCAGCCCCGGGACAGGGTTCTCTGGGGCCAACGTCCTGACTTTC. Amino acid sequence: CASSPGTGFSGANVLTF.

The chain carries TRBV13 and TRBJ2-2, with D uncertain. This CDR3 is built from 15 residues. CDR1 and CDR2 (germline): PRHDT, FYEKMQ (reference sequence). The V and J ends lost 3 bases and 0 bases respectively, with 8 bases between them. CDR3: CASSFTRSNTGELFF. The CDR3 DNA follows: TGTGCCAGCAGCTTTACCAGGTCGAACACCGGGGAGCTGTTTTTT.

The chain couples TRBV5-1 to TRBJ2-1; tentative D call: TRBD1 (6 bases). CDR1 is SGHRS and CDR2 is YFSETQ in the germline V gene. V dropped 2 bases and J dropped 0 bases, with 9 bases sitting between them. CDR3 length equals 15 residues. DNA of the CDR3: TGCGCCAGCAGCTTAAGGGGGATCTCCTACAATGAGCAGTTCTTC. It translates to CASSLRGISYNEQFF.

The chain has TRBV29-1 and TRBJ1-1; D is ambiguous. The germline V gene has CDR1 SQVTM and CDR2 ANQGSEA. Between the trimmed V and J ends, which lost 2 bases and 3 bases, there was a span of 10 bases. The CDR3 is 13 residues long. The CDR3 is CSVERTRDTEAFF. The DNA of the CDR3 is TGCAGCGTTGAAAGGACTCGGGACACTGAAGCTTTCTTT.

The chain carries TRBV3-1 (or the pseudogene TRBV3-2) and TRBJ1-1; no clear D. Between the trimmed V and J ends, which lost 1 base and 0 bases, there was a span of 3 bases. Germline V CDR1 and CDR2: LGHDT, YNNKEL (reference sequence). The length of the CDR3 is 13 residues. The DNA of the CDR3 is TGTGCCAGCAGCCAAGCTATGAACACTGAAGCTTTCTTT. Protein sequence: CASSQAMNTEAFF.

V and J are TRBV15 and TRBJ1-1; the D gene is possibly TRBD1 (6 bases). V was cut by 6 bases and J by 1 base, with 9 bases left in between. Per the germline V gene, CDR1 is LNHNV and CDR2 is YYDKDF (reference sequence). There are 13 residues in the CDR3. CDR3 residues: CATRLQGNTEAFF. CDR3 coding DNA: TGTGCCACCAGACTACAGGGGAACACTGAAGCTTTCTTT.

The CDR3 loop is CASSQGGGTNYGYTF. DNA for the CDR3: TGTGCCAGCAGCCAAGGGGGCGGCACTAACTATGGCTACACCTTC. The chain links TRBV14 to TRBJ1-2; D possibly corresponds to TRBD1 (5 bases). Germline V gene data show CDR1 as SGHDN and CDR2 as FVKESK. The CDR3 is 15 amino acids. Trimming stripped 1 base from V and 0 bases from J, with 9 bases between.

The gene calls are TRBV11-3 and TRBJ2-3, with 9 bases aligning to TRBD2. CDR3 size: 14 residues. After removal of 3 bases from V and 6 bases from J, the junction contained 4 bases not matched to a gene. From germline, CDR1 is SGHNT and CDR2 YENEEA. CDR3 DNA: TGTGCCAGCAGCTTTGAGGCGGGGGGGGATACGCAGTATTTT. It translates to CASSFEAGGDTQYF.

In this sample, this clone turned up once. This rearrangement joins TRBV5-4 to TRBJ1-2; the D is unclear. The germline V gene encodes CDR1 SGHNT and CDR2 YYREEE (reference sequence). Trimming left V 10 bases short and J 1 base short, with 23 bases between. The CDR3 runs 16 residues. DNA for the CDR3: TGTGCCTTCACGGCGGAATCGCTTACATTTAACTATGGCTACACCTTC. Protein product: CAFTAESLTFNYGYTF.

CDR3 protein: CASSQDGAGDSPLHF. CDR3 DNA sequence: TGCGCCAGCAGCCAAGATGGGGCAGGGGATTCACCCCTCCACTTT. The chain combines TRBV4-1 with TRBJ1-6; D possibly corresponds to TRBD1 (6 bases). Trimming took 0 bases from V and 8 from J, leaving 11 bases between them. Germline CDR1 and CDR2: MGHRA and YSYEKL. The CDR3 is 15 amino acids.